The clone carrying this T cell receptor beta chain was found once. Its antigen is currently unknown. The sample comes from a study of Ad26.COV2.S vaccination and SARS-CoV-2 variants. The study, taken as a whole, reports: TCR breadth and depth analyses may have underestimated total T cell responses.

Trimming removed 5 bases at V and 1 base at J, with 8 bases between. The CDR3 runs to 14 residues. The germline gives CDR1 MNHEY, CDR2 SVGAGI. This sample's treatment: about 20 received Ad26.COV2.S at low or high dose, single or two shots; 5 received placebo; per-sample allocation not given. On day 63 after the first injection, vaccine and placebo recipients gave samples. The shot given was an Ad26 vector that makes Wuhan-strain SARS-CoV-2 spike. Only in-frame clones appear in the TCRdb table, and some are missing; sequencing was by immunoSEQ multiplex PCR. The top ten hold approximately 1.5% of the sample, which has hundreds of thousands of clones, about 89% seen once.

The clonotype comes from a person between 18 and 65 years old who received the Ad26.COV2.S COVID-19 vaccine or a placebo. The sample in question was peripheral blood, obtained in a trial of Ad26.COV2.S vaccine versus placebo. This chain joins TRBV6-5 and TRBJ1-4; D unresolved. The chain's CDR3 is CASSPRVTNEKLFF. The CDR3 nucleotides are TGTGCCAGCAGTCCCCGGGTAACTAATGAAAAACTGTTTTTT.